Below, 2 T cell receptor beta chains from the same sample are listed, as sequenced in a study of Ad26.COV2.S vaccination and SARS-CoV-2 variants. Measured with immunoSEQ multiplex PCR; TCRdb has only the in-frame clones, and not every one. The sample carries about 220,000 clones, 85% to 90% recorded once. Treatment noted: 19 received Ad26.COV2.S at low or high dose, single or two shots; roughly five received placebo; per-sample allocation not given. Sampling occurred on day 63 after the first vaccine or placebo injection. Source: peripheral blood, taken in a trial of Ad26.COV2.S vaccine versus placebo. These receptors came from a person aged 18-60 years who received the Ad26.COV2.S COVID-19 vaccine or a placebo.

The chain couples TRBV19 to TRBJ1-1; tentative D call: TRBD1 (5 bases). The germline CDR1 and CDR2 sequences are LNHDA and SQIVND (reference sequence). The CDR3 has 15 amino acids. V was trimmed by 5 bases and J by 6 bases, leaving 19 bases between them. Here the CDR3 reads CASSPRPGTSAEAFF. The DNA for the CDR3 is TGTGCCAGTAGTCCCCGACCCGGGACGAGCGCTGAAGCTTTCTTT.

This clone has only one observation. This chain joins TRBV19 and TRBJ2-3; unclear D gene. This CDR3 is built from 13 residues. Germline lookup yields CDR1 LNHDA and CDR2 SQIVND (reference sequence). Trimming took 2 bases from V and 4 from J, leaving 7 bases between them. This CDR3 reads CASSIFPPDTQYF. As DNA, the CDR3 is TGTGCCAGTAGTATATTTCCACCAGATACGCAGTATTTT.